In this sample, the clone carrying this TCR beta chain turned up many times. Its antigen is still unknown. This sample is part of a study of CD8 T cells in ankylosing spondylitis. Study observations and caveats: Earlier work had already found some motif variants in reactive arthritis synovial fluid and blood.

The ends were cut back, 1 base at V and 4 bases at J, with 9 bases in the middle. The CDR3 length is 13 residues. Germline V gene sequence: CDR1 DFQATT, CDR2 SNEGSKA (reference sequence). Each TCR beta library was made by quantitative 5'-RACE that incorporated molecular barcodes. One entry per CDR3 protein results from TCRdb running MiXCR on the 5' RACE reads. The sample contains 300,000 to 350,000 distinct CDR3 sequences, approximately 10% of which appear only once. The sequence was collected from a female donor with ankylosing spondylitis or in good health (not recorded which). The sample consisted of blood, either unsorted or a sorted T cell fraction (not recorded which). V usage is TRBV20-1 and J usage is TRBJ2-3, with D uncertain. The CDR3 reads CSARGNLADTQYF. The CDR3 DNA sequence: TGCAGTGCTAGAGGCAACCTGGCAGATACGCAGTATTTT.